The sequence of this T cell receptor (beta chain) was determined in a study of persistence of HIV-infected CD4 T cells. An overlapping HIV-1 Gag peptide pool stimulated these cells at roughly 1 ug/peptide/mL. CD40L-negative CD69-negative CD45RO-high memory CD4+ T cells were sorted as populations depleted of antigen-responding cells. These HIV-1-infected adults initiated suppressive ART in chronic infection. CD8+ T cells were removed from PBMCs prior to stimulation. The libraries were made with immunoSEQ version 4 in survey mode. Data came from immunoSEQ multiplex PCR; TCRdb stores just in-frame clones and leaves some out. The sample records about 33,000 clones, more than 75% being singletons. As concerns this clone: The antigen is unknown.

The sequenced sample was cultured CD4+ T cells from PBMCs, obtained from a patient who received antiretroviral therapy. This TCR was sampled from an adult with HIV. The donor label of this sample is uncertain.

The CDR3: CAISQGNEQFF. The CDR3 DNA is TGCGCCATTTCACAGGGGAATGAGCAGTTCTTC. V gene TRBV10-2 combines with J gene TRBJ2-1; 7 bases are a match to TRBD1. Germline CDR1 reads WSHSY; CDR2 reads SAAADI. J gave up 7 bases and V 10 bases, and 4 bases lay outside the gene matches. This CDR3 has 11 residues.